This TCR beta chain comes out of a study of OX40 agonist ivuxolimab in advanced cancers. With regard to the full study: The costimulatory receptor OX40 (CD134) was targeted by ivuxolimab, a fully human IgG2 agonistic monoclonal antibody. Partial responses occurred in three dose-escalation patients, of whom one had hepatocellular carcinoma and two had cutaneous melanoma. The purpose of peripheral TCRbeta sequencing was to test whether ivuxolimab changed TCR sequence diversity and led to clonal T-cell expansion. Among the roughly 50 dose-escalation patients, approximately 20 had hepatocellular carcinoma, approximately 15 melanoma, 9 renal cell carcinoma and 9 head and neck cancer. Intravenous ivuxolimab was administered to patients every 2 weeks at six dose levels: 0.01, 0.1, 0.3, 1.5, 3 and 10 mg/kg. In the dose-escalation cohort, 70% to 85% of patients were male, and the mean age was around 60 years, with a range of 23 to 79. Prior anti-PD-1, anti-PD-L1 or anti-CTLA-4 therapy was permitted, and approximately 40% of dose-escalation patients had received checkpoint inhibitors. The paper covers the monotherapy dose-escalation part of the phase I ivuxolimab trial, which included N of about 50 patients.

This clone was counted a few times. It lacks a known antigen. The sample holds no much larger clone one base away, and base qualities are not on file. Genomic DNA was isolated from the sorted cells so that the TCRbeta CDR3 region could be sequenced. The immunoSEQ Assay was used to sequence the TCRbeta CDR3 regions. The clones in this table, taken by TCRdb from immuneACCESS, are in-frame only. Not every clone is retained; where verified, under half of the shortfall comes from an unresolved V gene, and the cause of the rest is unknown. The sample yields about 64,000 clones; about 81% were counted once. In total, the top ten clones hold over 2% of the sample. Points the paper makes about the study in general: After ivuxolimab, more expanded clones were found on average in CD8+ T cells than in CD4+ T cells. Low levels of normalized T-cell clonal expansion were also seen in some patients who did not respond. Antigen specificity was not determined for the clonally expanded peripheral T cells. Clonal expansion of both CD4+ and CD8+ blood T cells was observed from baseline to week 6 at doses 0.1 to 3.0 mg/kg. Partial responders in the 0.1-3.0 mg/kg groups had among the lowest normalized peripheral clonal expansion, especially among CD8+ T cells.

The CDR3, from cysteine to phenylalanine, totals 12 residues. Of the read, only the CDR3 DNA is kept; its 36 bases are in frame from base 1. V is clipped by 5 bases and J by 4 bases, and the sequence between their germline boundaries is 8 bases long. The germline V gene yields SGHTA for CDR1 and FQGNSA for CDR2. Patients with a history of autoimmune disease or receiving systemic immunosuppression were excluded from the trial. In every dose cohort, peripheral blood was drawn for TCR sequencing at baseline, cycle 4 day 1, and cycle 7 day 1. The samples were taken from a phase I, first-in-human, multicenter, open-label dose-escalation trial of ivuxolimab. The trial enrolled adults with locally advanced or metastatic head and neck squamous cell, hepatocellular, melanoma or renal cell carcinoma. Before TCR sequencing, CD4+ T cells and CD8+ T cells were sorted from peripheral blood as separate populations.

The sequencing used CD4+ or CD8+ T cells sorted from blood, collected in a trial of the OX40 agonist ivuxolimab. The receptor's source is an adult with an advanced solid tumor such as melanoma, head and neck, liver or kidney cancer. The rearranged segments are TRBV7-2 and TRBJ2-5; no D gene is confidently identified. CDR3 reads: CASSPPSETQYF. The sequenced DNA is TGTGCCAGCAGCCCCCCTTCAGAGACCCAGTACTTC.